The 6 T cell receptor beta chains below come from one sample, sequenced in a study of CD8+CD57+ T cells in acquired aplastic anemia. Individuals selected for sequencing had exhibited CD8+CD57+ cell expansion on flow cytometry. Genomic DNA constituted the template upon which TCR beta VDJ and CDR3 profiling was performed. TCRdb re-derived calls from the reads in MiXCR, one entry per CDR3 protein. This sample has around 170,000 distinct CDR3 sequences, with around half found just once. The sample comprised sorted CD4+, CD8+, or CD8+CD57+ T cells (not recorded which) from PBMCs. The origin of the receptors is a human donor with aplastic anemia.

This sequence joins TRBV29-1 and TRBJ2-6, with 7 positions matching TRBD1. Per germline, CDR1 SQVTM and CDR2 ANQGSEA. This CDR3 contains 13 residues. CDR3 region: CRRQGSGANVLTF. Here the CDR3 DNA reads TGCAGGCGACAGGGCTCTGGGGCCAACGTCCTGACTTTC.

The chain employs TRBV10-3 and TRBJ2-7; 8 bases line up with TRBD1. The CDR3 has 15 residues. The J segment lost 5 bases and the V segment lost 11 bases, leaving 17 bases of the junction unmatched. Germline V gene lookup returns CDR1 ENHRY and CDR2 SYGVKD. The CDR3 coding sequence is TGTGCCCCGTATCAGGCGGACAGGGTGTTCCACGAGCAGTACTTC. This codes for CAPYQADRVFHEQYF.

This sequence joins TRBV25-1 and TRBJ2-1, with 11 bases matching TRBD2. Losses at the gene ends were 1 base for V and 0 bases for J; bases not matched to a gene: 5. CDR3 size: 18 residues. Germline-derived CDR1 and CDR2 are MGHDK and SYGVNS. The CDR3 spells CASSESSGLAASYNEQFF. DNA of the CDR3: TGTGCCAGCAGTGAATCCTCGGGACTAGCGGCCTCCTACAATGAGCAGTTCTTC. Full variable domain (outside the CDR3, taken from reference TRBV25-1 and TRBJ2-1): EADIYQTPRYLVIGTGKKITLECSQTMGHDKMYWYQQDPGMELHLIHYSYGVNSTEKGDLSSESTVSRIRTEHFPLTLESARPSHTSQYLCASSESSGLAASYNEQFFGPGTRLTVL.

The chain combines TRBV11-1 with TRBJ2-3, with 8 bases that match TRBD1. With V trimmed by 5 bases and J by 6 bases, 10 bases remained unmatched. This CDR3 has 15 amino acids. Germline V gene data show CDR1 as SGHAT and CDR2 as FQDESV (reference sequence). CDR3 amino acids: CASSRGQGPGDTQYF. The CDR3 coding sequence is TGTGCCAGCAGCCGAGGACAGGGCCCAGGTGATACGCAGTATTTT.

As DNA, the CDR3 is TGTGCCAGCAGCGAAGTCGCATGGGCCGCACCCCTCCACTTT. This codes for CASSEVAWAAPLHF. The V gene is TRBV7-2, the J gene TRBJ1-6; unclear D gene. Germline V gene sequence: CDR1 SGHTA, CDR2 FQGNSA. V was shortened by 5 bases and J by 11 bases, with 16 bases between the two germline ends. The CDR3 is 14 amino acids.

This clonotype was recorded once. A much larger clone is a single base away; this may be a read error. This chain uses TRBV4-2 with TRBJ1-5; 7 nucleotides agree with TRBD1. This CDR3 is built from 14 residues. Germline assignment: CDR1 LGHNA and CDR2 YNFKEQ. The CDR3 region has the DNA TGTGCCAGCAGCCTCGACAGGGAGAATCGGCCCCAGCATTTT. As protein: CASSLDRENRPQHF.